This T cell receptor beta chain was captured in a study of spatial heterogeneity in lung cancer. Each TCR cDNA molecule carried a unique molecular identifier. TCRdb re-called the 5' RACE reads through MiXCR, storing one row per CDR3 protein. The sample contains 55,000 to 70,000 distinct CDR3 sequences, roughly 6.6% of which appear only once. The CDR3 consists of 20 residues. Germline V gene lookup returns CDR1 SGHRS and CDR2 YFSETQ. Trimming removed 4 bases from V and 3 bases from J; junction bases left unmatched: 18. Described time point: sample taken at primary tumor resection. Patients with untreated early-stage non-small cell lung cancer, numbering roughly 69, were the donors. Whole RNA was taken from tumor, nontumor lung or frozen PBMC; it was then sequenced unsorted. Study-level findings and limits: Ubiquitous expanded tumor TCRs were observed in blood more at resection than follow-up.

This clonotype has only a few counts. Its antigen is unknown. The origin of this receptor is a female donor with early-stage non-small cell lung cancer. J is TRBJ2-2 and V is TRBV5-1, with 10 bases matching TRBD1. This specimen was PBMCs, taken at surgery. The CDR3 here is CASSALTGGRAGADTGELFF. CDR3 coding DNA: TGCGCCAGCAGCGCCCTGACAGGGGGCCGAGCGGGAGCCGACACCGGGGAGCTGTTTTTT. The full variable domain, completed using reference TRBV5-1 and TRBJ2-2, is KAGVTQTPRYLIKTRGQQVTLSCSPISGHRSVSWYQQTPGQGLQFLFEYFSETQRNKGNFPGRFSGRQFSNSRSEMNVSTLELGDSALYLCASSALTGGRAGADTGELFFGEGSRLTVL.